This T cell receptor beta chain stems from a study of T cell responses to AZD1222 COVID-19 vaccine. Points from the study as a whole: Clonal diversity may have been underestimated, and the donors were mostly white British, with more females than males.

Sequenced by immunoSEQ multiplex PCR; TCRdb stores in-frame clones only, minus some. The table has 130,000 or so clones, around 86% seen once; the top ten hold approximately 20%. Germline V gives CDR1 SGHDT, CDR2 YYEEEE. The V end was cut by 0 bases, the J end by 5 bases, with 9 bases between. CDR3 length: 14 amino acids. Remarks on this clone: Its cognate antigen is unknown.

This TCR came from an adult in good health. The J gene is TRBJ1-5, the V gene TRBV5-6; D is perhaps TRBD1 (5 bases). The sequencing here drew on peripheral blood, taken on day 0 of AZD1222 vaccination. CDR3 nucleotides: TGTGCCAGCAGCTTGGGAACGGGGCATCAGCCCCAGCATTTT. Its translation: CASSLGTGHQPQHF.